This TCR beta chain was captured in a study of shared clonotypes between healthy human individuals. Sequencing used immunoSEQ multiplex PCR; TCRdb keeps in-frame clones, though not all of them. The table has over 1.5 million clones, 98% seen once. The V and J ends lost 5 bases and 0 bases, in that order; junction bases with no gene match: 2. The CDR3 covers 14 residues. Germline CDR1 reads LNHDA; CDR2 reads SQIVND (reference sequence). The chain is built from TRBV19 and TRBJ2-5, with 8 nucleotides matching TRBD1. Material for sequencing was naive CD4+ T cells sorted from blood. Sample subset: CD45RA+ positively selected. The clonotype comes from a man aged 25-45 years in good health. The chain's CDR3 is CASSRQGYQETQYF. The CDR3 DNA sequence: TGTGCCAGTAGTCGACAGGGGTACCAAGAGACCCAGTACTTC.